These 32 T cell receptor beta chains came from one sample sequenced in a study of blood T cell repertoires in COVID-19. The repertoire was sequenced with immunoSEQ multiplex PCR; TCRdb's copy has only in-frame clones and lacks some. The sample has a few hundred thousand clones; around 90% are singletons. Source material: peripheral blood. The receptors derive from a man aged 35 to 55 with acute or convalescent COVID-19.

The chain uses TRBV2 and TRBJ2-3; D remains unclear. The CDR3 length is 15 residues. Germline loops: CDR1 SNHLY, CDR2 FYNNEI. V gave up 4 bases and J gave up 1 base, with 12 bases separating them. CDR3 in DNA: TGTGCCAGCAGTGCGGCCGGTGGGCGCACAGATACGCAGTATTTT. This codes for CASSAAGGRTDTQYF.

The chain has TRBV11-2 and TRBJ2-1; 8 bases match TRBD2. Trimming took 8 bases from V and 6 from J; bases not matched to a gene: 15. The CDR3 spans 16 residues. CDR1 and CDR2 from the germline V gene are SGHAT and FQNNGV. The CDR3 nucleotides read TGTGCCAGCGCGTTCAGCGGGGGAGGCTACTCCAATGAGCAGTTCTTC. Translating gives CASAFSGGGYSNEQFF. The variable domain in full, completed from reference TRBV11-2 and TRBJ2-1, reads EAGVAQSPRYKIIEKRQSVAFWCNPISGHATLYWYQQILGQGPKLLIQFQNNGVVDDSQLPKDRFSAERLKGVDSTLKIQPAKLEDSAVYLCASAFSGGGYSNEQFFGPGTRLTVL.

V is TRBV9 and J is TRBJ1-2; D is unclear. CDR3 length: 14 residues. Germline V gene data show CDR1 as SGDLS and CDR2 as YYNGEE. V was trimmed by 0 bases and J by 0 bases, leaving 6 bases between them. Here the CDR3 reads CASSVDGTNYGYTF. In nucleotides, the CDR3 is TGTGCCAGCAGCGTAGACGGGACTAACTATGGCTACACCTTC.

This chain uses TRBV5-1 with TRBJ1-6; tentatively, D is TRBD1 (5 bases). This CDR3 contains 16 residues. CDR1 is SGHRS and CDR2 is YFSETQ in the germline V gene. Deletions cut 4 bases from V and 7 bases from J, with 18 bases between. CDR3 DNA sequence: TGCGCCAGCAGCCCCAGGGAAAGGGCCCGAAATTCACCCCTCCACTTT. Residues: CASSPRERARNSPLHF.

This sequence joins TRBV10-3 and TRBJ1-1; tentatively, D is TRBD1 (5 bases). The CDR3 consists of 13 residues. The ends were cut back, 6 bases at V and 1 base at J, with 9 bases in the middle. Germline CDR1 reads ENHRY; CDR2 reads SYGVKD. CDR3 residues: CAISRVENTEAFF. In nucleotides, the CDR3 is TGTGCCATCAGCAGGGTGGAGAACACTGAAGCTTTCTTT.

The V and J genes are TRBV5-1 and TRBJ2-7; a possible D gene is TRBD1 (6 bases). V dropped 6 bases and J dropped 6 bases, with 16 bases sitting between them. Germline assignment: CDR1 SGHRS and CDR2 YFSETQ. The CDR3 extends over 13 amino acids. As DNA, the CDR3 is TGCGCCAGCACCATGGGGCGCAGGGGCGAGCAGTACTTC. As protein: CASTMGRRGEQYF.

The CDR3 here is CASSQGYRGRSNYGYTF. CDR3 DNA sequence: TGCGCCAGCAGCCAAGGGTACAGGGGAAGATCTAACTATGGCTACACCTTC. This chain uses TRBV4-1 with TRBJ1-2; 7 bases map to TRBD1. V gave up 1 base and J gave up 0 bases; unmatched junction bases: 8. Per the germline V gene, CDR1 is MGHRA and CDR2 is YSYEKL. This CDR3 contains 17 residues.

V is TRBV18 and J is TRBJ1-1, with D uncertain. Germline V gives CDR1 KGHSH, CDR2 LQKENI. Trimming stripped 5 bases from V and 4 bases from J, with 17 bases between. The CDR3 is 15 amino acids. The CDR3 spells CASSSNSDGGTEAFF. The CDR3 DNA is TGTGCCAGCTCATCGAACTCGGATGGAGGCACTGAAGCTTTCTTT.

The V and J genes are TRBV7-9 and TRBJ1-1, with D maybe TRBD1 (6 bases). Trimming removed 2 bases at V and 4 bases at J, with 11 bases between. CDR1 and CDR2 from the germline V gene are SEHNR and FQNEAQ (reference sequence). The CDR3 runs 14 residues. The CDR3 loop reads CASSLWDTVTEAFF. CDR3 in DNA: TGTGCCAGCAGCTTATGGGACACAGTCACTGAAGCTTTCTTT.

This chain connects TRBV30 to TRBJ1-5; D not resolved. Trimming stripped 5 bases from V and 0 bases from J, with 5 bases between. CDR1 GTSNPN and CDR2 SVGIG come from the germline V gene (reference sequence). This CDR3 comprises 12 residues. CDR3 sequence reads: CAWDGSNQPQHF. Written as DNA, the CDR3 is TGTGCCTGGGACGGTAGCAATCAGCCCCAGCATTTT.

The chain has TRBV9 and TRBJ2-3; 11 nucleotides align to TRBD2. Germline V gives CDR1 SGDLS, CDR2 YYNGEE. V shed 4 bases, J shed 5 bases, and the junction held 6 bases outside the gene matches. The CDR3 has 15 amino acids. CDR3: CASSILAGEVDTQYF. The CDR3 coding sequence is TGTGCCAGCAGCATACTAGCGGGAGAGGTAGATACGCAGTATTTT. Full variable domain (rest looked up from reference TRBV9 and TRBJ2-3): DSGVTQTPKHLITATGQRVTLRCSPRSGDLSVYWYQQSLDQGLQFLIQYYNGEERAKGNILERFSAQQFPDLHSELNLSSLELGDSALYFCASSILAGEVDTQYFGPGTRLTVL.

This clone was found once. The chain's CDR3 is CAWSPNRGGGYTF. The CDR3 nucleotides read TGTGCCTGGAGTCCTAACAGGGGGGGAGGCTACACCTTC. This chain joins TRBV30 and TRBJ1-2; TRBD1 aligns across 8 bases. The CDR3 spans 13 residues. CDR1 and CDR2 (germline): GTSNPN, SVGIG (reference sequence). J was trimmed by 8 bases and V by 2 bases; bases with no gene match: 7.

The gene calls are TRBV2 and TRBJ2-4; 8 nucleotides agree with TRBD2. The germline CDR1 and CDR2 sequences are SNHLY and FYNNEI. The CDR3 sequence is 15 residues long. After removal of 6 bases from V and 0 bases from J, the junction contained 4 bases not matched to a gene. The CDR3, as DNA: TGTGCCAGCAGCGGGACTAGATTAGCCAAAAACATTCAGTACTTC. Translating it yields CASSGTRLAKNIQYF.

The chain links TRBV10-3 to TRBJ1-5; D may be TRBD1 (6 bases). Germline V gene lookup returns CDR1 ENHRY and CDR2 SYGVKD. The CDR3 covers 16 residues. Trimming shortened V by 0 bases and J by 4 bases, and 13 bases separated the two germline ends. As DNA, the CDR3 is TGTGCCATCAGTGAGTCGACGGCCAGGGGTAATCAGCCCCAGCATTTT. This translates into CAISESTARGNQPQHF.

The V gene is TRBV24-1, the J gene TRBJ1-1; tentative D call: TRBD1 (5 bases). Germline-derived CDR1 and CDR2 are KGHDR and SFDVKD. The CDR3 length is 13 residues. The V and J ends lost 5 bases and 6 bases respectively, with 12 bases between them. The CDR3, as DNA: TGTGCCACCAGTGCCTCGGAGACAGCTGAAGCTTTCTTT. Its translation: CATSASETAEAFF.

The chain is built from TRBV2 and TRBJ2-3; D may be TRBD2 (5 bases). V dropped 2 bases and J dropped 0 bases, with 12 bases sitting between them. Germline-derived CDR1 and CDR2 are SNHLY and FYNNEI. This CDR3 spans 16 amino acids. In DNA form, the CDR3 reads TGTGCCAGCAGTGAATGGCTAGCCTCCAGCACAGATACGCAGTATTTT. Translating gives CASSEWLASSTDTQYF.

With regard to this clone: Other DNA sequences from this sample encode an identical CDR3 as well. This rearrangement joins TRBV5-4 to TRBJ2-1; TRBD1 is a possible D gene (5 bases). Trimming cost V 1 base and J 6 bases, with 5 bases left between them. The CDR3 loop spans 12 amino acids. The germline CDR1 and CDR2 sequences are SGHNT and YYREEE (reference sequence). This CDR3 reads CASSLTGNEQFF. The CDR3 DNA follows: TGTGCCAGCAGCTTGACAGGCAATGAGCAGTTCTTC. Filled out from reference TRBV5-4 and TRBJ2-1, the complete variable domain reads ETGVTQSPTHLIKTRGQQVTLRCSSQSGHNTVSWYQQALGQGPQFIFQYYREEENGRGNFPPRFSGLQFPNYSSELNVNALELDDSALYLCASSLTGNEQFFGPGTRLTVL.

The chain couples TRBV12-3 or TRBV12-4 to TRBJ2-3; D ambiguous. The CDR3 consists of 13 residues. V shed 7 bases and J shed 4 bases, with 12 bases lying between them. CDR3: CASTFGRADTQYF. DNA for the CDR3: TGTGCCAGCACTTTCGGTCGGGCAGATACGCAGTATTTT.

The chain combines TRBV11-2 with TRBJ1-4, with a tentative D call TRBD1 (6 bases). V shed 3 bases and J shed 8 bases, with 13 bases lying between them. The germline gives CDR1 SGHAT, CDR2 FQNNGV. This CDR3 has 14 amino acids. CDR3 coding DNA: TGTGCCAGCAGCTTTACAGGGAGTAGGGAAAAACTGTTTTTT. It yields the protein CASSFTGSREKLFF.

This clone appeared once. CDR3 sequence (DNA): TGTGCCAGCAGTCCCGGGACAGGGGATGTCACTGAAGCTTTCTTT. The encoded protein is CASSPGTGDVTEAFF. This chain links TRBV11-3 with TRBJ1-1, with 10 bases matching TRBD1. The ends lost 6 bases at V and 4 bases at J; junction bases unmatched: 8. This CDR3 has 15 residues. Germline V lookup: CDR1 SGHNT, CDR2 YENEEA.

V and J are TRBV5-1 and TRBJ2-4; 10 bases map to TRBD2. There are 17 residues in the CDR3. After removal of 4 bases from V and 0 bases from J, the junction contained 7 bases not matched to a gene. Looked up from germline, CDR1 is SGHRS and CDR2 is YFSETQ. Written as DNA, the CDR3 is TGCGCCAGCAGCCCGCAAGCGGGAGGGCCAGCCAAAAACATTCAGTACTTC. Residues: CASSPQAGGPAKNIQYF.

The rearrangement uses TRBV18 and TRBJ1-6; D is perhaps TRBD1 (5 bases). The CDR3 length is 17 residues. Trimming took off 3 bases at V and 0 bases at J, with 12 bases between the two ends. Germline lookup yields CDR1 KGHSH and CDR2 LQKENI. The CDR3 nucleotides are TGTGCCAGCTCACCCAGACAGAAGAGCTCCTATAATTCACCCCTCCACTTT. It specifies CASSPRQKSSYNSPLHF.

The chain is built from TRBV5-1 and TRBJ1-2; D ambiguous. Germline loops: CDR1 SGHRS, CDR2 YFSETQ. The CDR3 extends over 15 amino acids. V lost 3 bases to trimming and J lost 1 base, with 13 bases between them. The chain's CDR3 is CASSSGRRFNYGYTF. The CDR3 coding sequence is TGCGCCAGCAGCTCCGGTCGCAGGTTTAACTATGGCTACACCTTC.

This chain connects TRBV27 to TRBJ2-5; perhaps TRBD2 as D (5 bases). The CDR3 is 14 residues long. Germline V lookup: CDR1 MNHEY, CDR2 SMNVEV (reference sequence). V shed 5 bases and J shed 5 bases, with 15 bases lying between them. The CDR3 sequence is CASSLGTRGETQYF. The CDR3 DNA reads as TGTGCCAGCAGTCTCGGTACTAGAGGCGAGACCCAGTACTTC.

This chain links TRBV12-3 or TRBV12-4 with TRBJ2-7; D remains ambiguous. This CDR3 has 13 amino acids. V was cut by 7 bases and J by 7 bases, with 17 bases left in between. The CDR3, as DNA: TGTGCCAGCACCCTACAGACAACCGAGGAGCAGTACTTC. It yields the protein CASTLQTTEEQYF.

The chain joins TRBV7-3 to TRBJ2-7; possible D gene TRBD2, 5 bases. The CDR3 loop spans 12 amino acids. Trimming left V 9 bases short and J 0 bases short, with 9 bases between. In germline, CDR1 is SGHTA, CDR2 FQGTGA. The CDR3 sequence: CARGAVSYEQYF. CDR3 nucleotide sequence: TGTGCCAGAGGAGCGGTCTCCTACGAGCAGTACTTC.

This clone was seen just once. V and J are TRBV11-1 and TRBJ2-3; 7 nucleotides line up with TRBD1. The germline gives CDR1 SGHAT, CDR2 FQDESV (reference sequence). CDR3 length: 13 residues. Trimming removed 4 bases from V and 3 bases from J; junction bases left unmatched: 1. The CDR3 bases are TGTGCCAGCAGCTCGACAGGGACAGATACGCAGTATTTT. This encodes CASSSTGTDTQYF.

This chain links TRBV6-6 with TRBJ2-2, with D possibly matching TRBD1 (7 bases). This CDR3 has 15 residues. Germline V gene lookup returns CDR1 MNHNY and CDR2 SVGAGI (reference sequence). Trimming took off 0 bases at V and 8 bases at J, with 13 bases between the two ends. The CDR3 protein is CASSYSGGDRGELFF. The CDR3 DNA follows: TGTGCCAGCAGTTACTCGGGCGGGGACAGAGGGGAGCTGTTTTTT.

The chain uses TRBV5-1 and TRBJ2-3, with TRBD1 matching 8 bases. The germline V gene encodes CDR1 SGHRS and CDR2 YFSETQ. CDR3 length equals 15 residues. The V segment lost 0 bases and the J segment 6 bases; nucleotides outside the gene matches: 6. CDR3 DNA sequence: TGCGCCAGCAGCTTGGTTAGGACAGGGAAGGATACGCAGTATTTT. It specifies CASSLVRTGKDTQYF.

This chain joins TRBV6-6 and TRBJ2-3, with a tentative D call TRBD1 (5 bases). Trimming shortened V by 3 bases and J by 0 bases, and 13 bases separated the two germline ends. The germline CDR1 and CDR2 sequences are MNHNY and SVGAGI (reference sequence). The CDR3 sequence is 16 residues long. The CDR3 DNA sequence: TGTGCCAGCAGTTATTACAGGCCTACTAGCACAGATACGCAGTATTTT. It encodes CASSYYRPTSTDTQYF.

The chain joins TRBV28 to TRBJ1-2, with D hard to call. Germline CDR1 reads MDHEN; CDR2 reads SYDVKM. The CDR3 spans 13 residues. Trimming removed 6 bases at V and 2 bases at J, with 10 bases between. CDR3 residues: CASRASGNYGYTF. CDR3 nucleotide sequence: TGTGCCAGCAGGGCTAGTGGGAACTATGGCTACACCTTC.

The chain uses TRBV7-2 and TRBJ1-1; no firm D call. The CDR3 runs to 13 residues. CDR1 and CDR2 (germline): SGHTA, FQGNSA. V was cut by 1 base and J by 6 bases, with 9 bases left in between. The CDR3 nucleotides are TGTGCCAGCAGCTTAGGGCGGGGTCCTGAAGCTTTCTTT. Translation: CASSLGRGPEAFF.